One sample yielded the 23 T cell receptor beta chains listed below, sequenced in a study of blood T cell repertoires in COVID-19. Assay: immunoSEQ multiplex PCR; the TCRdb copy retains only in-frame clones and omits some. This sample has about 240,000 clones, with roughly four fifths found just once. Sequenced input: peripheral blood. The receptors stem from a woman in her 70s with acute or convalescent COVID-19.

The CDR3 is CASRPTVSSYNEQFF. For the CDR3, the DNA is TGTGCAAGTCGCCCGACAGTTAGCTCCTACAATGAGCAGTTCTTC. This chain joins TRBV12-2 and TRBJ2-1; the tabulated D call, TRBD1, remains unverified against the DNA. TRBV12-2 is a known pseudogene. The CDR3 covers 15 residues.

This clone was seen more than once but under ten times. The chain has TRBV3-1 (or the pseudogene TRBV3-2) and TRBJ1-2, with a weak D call TRBD1 (6 bases). Trimming shortened V by 4 bases and J by 2 bases, and 14 bases separated the two germline ends. Germline CDR1 is LGHDT and CDR2 is YNNKEL (reference sequence). This CDR3 spans 15 amino acids. Written as DNA, the CDR3 is TGTGCCAGCAGCCCATGGACAGAATTAAACTATGGCTACACCTTC. Translation gives CASSPWTELNYGYTF.

The genes are TRBV7-2 and TRBJ2-5; 9 bases fit TRBD2. Germline values: CDR1 SGHTA, CDR2 FQGNSA. The ends lost 0 bases at V and 2 bases at J; junction bases unmatched: 7. This CDR3 has 17 amino acids. Here the CDR3 reads CASSLAPLAGGQETQYF. The CDR3, as DNA: TGTGCCAGCAGCTTAGCCCCCCTCGCGGGGGGGCAAGAGACCCAGTACTTC.

The chain employs TRBV4-2 and TRBJ1-2; 7 bases map to TRBD1. Trimming removed 1 base from V and 4 bases from J; junction bases left unmatched: 9. The germline CDR1 and CDR2 sequences are LGHNA and YNFKEQ. CDR3 length equals 16 residues. In DNA form, the CDR3 reads TGTGCCAGCAGCCAAGTGTCCCCCAGGGGGACCTATGGCTACACCTTC. Its translation: CASSQVSPRGTYGYTF.

V and J are TRBV7-8 and TRBJ2-2; 10 bases match TRBD1. Germline CDR1 is SGHVS and CDR2 is FQNEAQ. The V and J ends lost 0 bases and 7 bases, in that order; junction bases with no gene match: 2. The CDR3 runs 15 residues. CDR3 nucleotide sequence: TGTGCCAGCAGCTTAGCGACAGGGGGCATCGGGGAGCTGTTTTTT. This translates into CASSLATGGIGELFF.

This clone was counted between two and nine times. The chain employs TRBV10-1 and TRBJ2-1; D might be TRBD2 (5 bases). Trimming removed 4 bases at V and 5 bases at J, with 9 bases between. The germline CDR1 and CDR2 sequences are WNHNN and SYGVQD (reference sequence). This CDR3 is 13 amino acids long. The CDR3 protein is CASSGEIHNEQFF. In DNA form, the CDR3 reads TGCGCCAGCAGTGGGGAGATCCACAATGAGCAGTTCTTC.

The chain combines TRBV6-5 with TRBJ1-1; D possibly corresponds to TRBD1 (5 bases). Germline V lookup: CDR1 MNHEY, CDR2 SVGAGI. V gave up 6 bases and J gave up 0 bases, with 8 bases separating them. CDR3 length: 13 amino acids. CDR3 sequence reads: CASSRQLNTEAFF. CDR3 coding DNA: TGTGCCAGCAGCAGACAGTTGAACACTGAAGCTTTCTTT.

The V call is TRBV2, the J call TRBJ1-5; TRBD1 is a possible D gene (5 bases). Per the germline V gene, CDR1 is SNHLY and CDR2 is FYNNEI. The CDR3 length is 13 residues. Trimming shortened V by 6 bases and J by 9 bases, and 15 bases separated the two germline ends. The CDR3 coding sequence is TGTGCCAGCAGCAGAGTCGACGACAGGCCCCAGCATTTT. Translation: CASSRVDDRPQHF.

V and J are TRBV6-2 or TRBV6-3 and TRBJ2-7; maybe TRBD1 (5 bases). V was cut by 2 bases and J by 2 bases, with 16 bases left in between. Looked up from germline, CDR1 is MNHEY and CDR2 is SVGEGT. The CDR3 has 16 residues. CDR3 DNA sequence: TGTGCCAGCAGTTACGCCTACAGGTTAACGACCTACGAGCAGTACTTC. Encoded protein: CASSYAYRLTTYEQYF.

The chain employs TRBV27 and TRBJ1-5; D gene unclear. With 5 bases removed from V and 6 bases from J, the gap between germline ends came to 11 bases. CDR3 length: 13 residues. Germline values: CDR1 MNHEY, CDR2 SMNVEV (reference sequence). DNA of the CDR3: TGTGCCAGCAGTCACGAGGGTCTTCAGCCCCAGCATTTT. This sequence encodes CASSHEGLQPQHF.

This chain joins TRBV5-1 and TRBJ2-2; TRBD1 agrees at 9 bases. Germline CDR1 reads SGHRS; CDR2 reads YFSETQ. The CDR3 has 16 residues. V trimming: 4 bases; J trimming: 3 bases; junction bases outside the gene matches: 7. The CDR3 is CASSRLGQGYTGELFF. Written as DNA, the CDR3 is TGCGCCAGCAGCCGATTGGGACAGGGTTACACCGGGGAGCTGTTTTTT.

The CDR3 region has the DNA TGTGCCACCAGCAGGAAGAGACAGGGAGGAGGAAACACCGGGGAGCTGTTTTTT. Protein: CATSRKRQGGGNTGELFF. The rearrangement links TRBV15 to TRBJ2-2; weak D call: TRBD1 (7 bases). This CDR3 has 18 residues. Germline V gives CDR1 LNHNV, CDR2 YYDKDF (reference sequence). Trimming removed 3 bases from V and 2 bases from J, with 19 bases in between. The full variable domain, its missing parts supplied by reference TRBV15 and TRBJ2-2, is DAMVIQNPRYQVTQFGKPVTLSCSQTLNHNVMYWYQQKSSQAPKLLFHYYDKDFNNEADTPDNFQSRRPNTSFCFLDIRSPGLGDTAMYLCATSRKRQGGGNTGELFFGEGSRLTVL.

This clone was picked up a small number of times. The chain joins TRBV6-2 or TRBV6-3 to TRBJ2-1, with 10 bases identical to TRBD2. Germline V lookup: CDR1 MNHEY, CDR2 SVGEGT. The CDR3 covers 16 residues. V shed 5 bases and J 6 bases; nucleotides not matched to a gene: 10. CDR3 loop: CASSRLPAGGINEQFF. Here the CDR3 DNA reads TGTGCCAGCAGTCGCCTCCCAGCGGGGGGGATCAATGAGCAGTTCTTC.

The chain couples TRBV28 to TRBJ2-2; D is possibly TRBD1 (5 bases). The V gene's germline CDR1 is MDHEN and CDR2 SYDVKM. The CDR3 sequence is 15 residues long. Between the trimmed V and J ends, which lost 2 bases and 7 bases, there was a span of 14 bases. The chain's CDR3 is CASSLGPRQFGELFF. CDR3 nucleotides: TGTGCCAGCAGTTTAGGCCCCCGACAGTTCGGGGAGCTGTTTTTT.

V is TRBV2 and J is TRBJ1-5, with 8 nucleotides matching TRBD1. This CDR3 is 15 amino acids long. Germline trimming cut 6 bases from V and 3 bases from J; bases unmatched to any gene: 7. CDR1 and CDR2 (germline): SNHLY, FYNNEI. The CDR3 region is CASRSTGEYNQPQHF. CDR3 in DNA: TGTGCCAGCAGGTCGACAGGGGAATACAATCAGCCCCAGCATTTT.

The V gene is TRBV28, the J gene TRBJ1-6, with unresolved D. V was pared by 0 bases and J by 8 bases, with 11 bases between. This CDR3 is 15 amino acids long. Germline V CDR1 and CDR2: MDHEN, SYDVKM. CDR3 bases: TGTGCCAGCAGTTTATGGACCGGGGATTATTCACCCCTCCACTTT. Amino acids: CASSLWTGDYSPLHF.

The rearrangement uses TRBV6-5 and TRBJ1-1; D is unclear. Trimming shortened V by 6 bases and J by 1 base, and 9 bases separated the two germline ends. CDR1 and CDR2 (germline): MNHEY, SVGAGI. This CDR3 comprises 13 residues. The CDR3 reads CASSVEPNTEAFF. As DNA, the CDR3 is TGTGCCAGCAGCGTCGAGCCGAACACTGAAGCTTTCTTT.

The V gene is TRBV27, the J gene TRBJ1-2, with D hard to call. The CDR3 consists of 13 residues. V lost 3 bases to trimming and J lost 7 bases, with 12 bases between them. Germline values: CDR1 MNHEY, CDR2 SMNVEV (reference sequence). The CDR3 DNA reads as TGTGCCAGCAGTTTCATTAACTCTGTTGGCTACACCTTC. The encoded protein is CASSFINSVGYTF.

V usage is TRBV4-3 and J usage is TRBJ1-6, with D perhaps matching TRBD1 (6 bases). Germline V gene lookup returns CDR1 LGHNA and CDR2 YSLEER. CDR3 size: 16 residues. Deletions cut 2 bases from V and 7 bases from J, with 15 bases between. The DNA of the CDR3 is TGCGCCAGCAGCCAATCAGAGGAGACAGGAAATTCACCCCTCCACTTT. It is translated as CASSQSEETGNSPLHF.

V usage is TRBV2 and J usage is TRBJ1-1; D ambiguous. The CDR3 consists of 14 residues. V was pared by 5 bases and J by 6 bases, with 16 bases between. CDR1 is SNHLY and CDR2 is FYNNEI in the germline V gene. The CDR3 region is CASSSPNMRPEAFF. The CDR3 nucleotides are TGTGCCAGCAGTTCCCCGAACATGAGGCCTGAAGCTTTCTTT.

The gene calls are TRBV6-5 and TRBJ1-5; weak D call: TRBD1 (6 bases). V lost 6 bases to trimming and J lost 3 bases, with 15 bases between them. Germline V CDR1 and CDR2: MNHEY, SVGAGI. This CDR3 comprises 15 residues. The CDR3 DNA sequence: TGTGCCAGCAGGTTGAGGGGGGGTGACAATCAGCCCCAGCATTTT. It translates to CASRLRGGDNQPQHF.

The V gene is TRBV11-2, the J gene TRBJ2-7, with TRBD1 matching 10 bases. Germline V gene lookup returns CDR1 SGHAT and CDR2 FQNNGV. With V trimmed by 10 bases and J by 2 bases, 8 bases remained unmatched. The CDR3 is 14 residues long. In DNA form, the CDR3 reads TGTGCCACAACACCCGACAGGGGGCCCTACGAGCAGTACTTC. Its protein product is CATTPDRGPYEQYF.

This rearrangement joins TRBV28 to TRBJ2-3; 11 nucleotides line up with TRBD2. Germline trimming cut 0 bases from V and 3 bases from J; bases unmatched to any gene: 11. CDR3 size: 19 residues. Germline CDR1 MDHEN, CDR2 SYDVKM. This chain's CDR3 is CASSLWASGGIYGTDTQYF. In DNA, the CDR3 is TGTGCCAGCAGTTTATGGGCTAGCGGGGGGATTTATGGTACAGATACGCAGTATTTT.